A selection of T cell receptor beta chains follows, all from one sample in a study of T cell responses to AZD1222 COVID-19 vaccine. Data came from immunoSEQ multiplex PCR; TCRdb stores just in-frame clones and leaves some out. The sample lists 100,000 or so clones, 88% occurring once. Material: peripheral blood, obtained on day 0 of AZD1222 vaccination. The origin of the receptors is an adult in good health. CDR3s leave out the opening cysteine and the closing phenylalanine or tryptophan. Each record gives: J gene, V gene, CDR3 protein.

TRBJ2-1 TRBV28 ASSLGGNEQF
TRBJ1-5 TRBV28 ASSPRTGGNQPQH
TRBJ1-1 TRBV6-5 ASSYSQGHTEAF
TRBJ1-1 TRBV7-3 ASSRYGVGEAF
TRBJ1-2 TRBV6-4 ASSDSKGYGYT
TRBJ1-6 TRBV3-1/TRBV3-2 ASRPWGARDLNSPLH
TRBJ2-7 TRBV5-4 ASSPSRGTSPYEQY
TRBJ2-1 TRBV25-1 ASSRASGSYEQF
TRBJ2-7 TRBV6-2/TRBV6-3 ASSYYTPRTSGTSYEQY
TRBJ2-7 TRBV29-1 SVEPSGNGEQY
TRBJ2-1 TRBV5-1 ASSSAGTGGDEQF
TRBJ2-1 TRBV10-1 ASGSSGSGDEQF
TRBJ1-5 TRBV9 ASSVEGAYQPQH
TRBJ1-5 TRBV6-4 ASSDEAGQPQH
TRBJ1-1 TRBV16 ASLSQLNTEAF
TRBJ1-2 TRBV6-6 ASSYSGAHYGYT
TRBJ2-7 TRBV6-1 ASSEAVRRGSDEQY
TRBJ1-2 TRBV9 ASSVGSSNYGYT
TRBJ2-3 TRBV11-2 ASSPIAGRGGTQY
TRBJ1-1 TRBV28 ASSLTGGGNRAF
TRBJ2-3 TRBV19 ASSTLGGIGTDTQY
TRBJ2-3 TRBV12-5 ASGLSGTLADTQY
TRBJ1-4 TRBV7-9 APEINEKLF
TRBJ2-7 TRBV7-9 ASSSLQGPLGEQY
TRBJ2-7 TRBV11-2 ASSRDFPYEQY
TRBJ2-1 TRBV2 ASSEGDYPYNEQF
TRBJ2-2 TRBV6-4 ASSDKGTGELF
TRBJ2-1 TRBV18 ASSPQEASGTYEQF
TRBJ1-5 TRBV15 ATSRVQGVGQPQH
TRBJ2-3 TRBV11-2 ASSLTGALYTQY
TRBJ2-5 TRBV4-1 ASSQDGLAGMETQY